This entry describes one T cell receptor beta chain. Roughly 0.45 to 1 ug RNA was reverse transcribed with random hexamers. TCRdb re-derived calls from the immunoSEQ multiplex PCR reads in MiXCR, one entry per CDR3 protein. The profile shows over 300,000 distinct CDR3 sequences, about 91% of them singletons. The sample originates from a study of CD8 T cells in Susac syndrome. The T cells that were sequenced for TCR beta were CD8+ and CD4+ cells from blood. The CDR3 is 14 residues long. Germline V lookup: CDR1 SGHRS, CDR2 YFSETQ. The trim removed 6 bases at V and 1 base at J, leaving 5 bases unmatched. Sequencing input: CD4+ T cells from PBMCs. The V and J genes are TRBV5-1 and TRBJ1-1, with 8 bases that match TRBD1. This sequence originates from a human donor with multiple sclerosis. The CDR3 loop is CASTTGQENTEAFF. The CDR3 coding sequence is TGCGCCAGCACCACGGGACAGGAGAACACTGAAGCTTTCTTT.